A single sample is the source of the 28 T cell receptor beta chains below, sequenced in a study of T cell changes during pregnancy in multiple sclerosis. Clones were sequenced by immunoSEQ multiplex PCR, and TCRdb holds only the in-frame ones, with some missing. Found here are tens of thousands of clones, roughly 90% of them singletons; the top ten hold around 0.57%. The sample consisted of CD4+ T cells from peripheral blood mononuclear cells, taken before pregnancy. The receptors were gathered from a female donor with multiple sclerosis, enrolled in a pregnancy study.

CDR3 bases: TGTGCCAGCGCAGGGTTGGGGCCGCAGTTCTTC. This translates into CASAGLGPQFF. The J gene is TRBJ2-1, the V gene TRBV5-6; possible D gene TRBD1, 5 bases. From germline, CDR1 is SGHDT and CDR2 YYEEEE. The CDR3 is 11 amino acids. The V gene lost 7 bases and the J gene lost 12 bases, with 14 bases spanning the gap.

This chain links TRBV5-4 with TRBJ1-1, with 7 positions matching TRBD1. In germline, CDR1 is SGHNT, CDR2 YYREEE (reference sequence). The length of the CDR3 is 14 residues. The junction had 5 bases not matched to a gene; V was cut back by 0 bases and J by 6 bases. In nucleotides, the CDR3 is TGTGCCAGCAGCTTGGTAAACAGGGGCGCTGAAGCTTTCTTT. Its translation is CASSLVNRGAEAFF.

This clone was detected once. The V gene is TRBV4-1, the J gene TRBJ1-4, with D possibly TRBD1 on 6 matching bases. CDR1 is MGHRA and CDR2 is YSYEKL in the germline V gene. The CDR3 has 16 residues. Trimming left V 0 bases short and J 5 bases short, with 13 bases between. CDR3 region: CASSQDRGGVNEKLFF. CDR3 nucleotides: TGCGCCAGCAGCCAAGATCGGGGGGGCGTGAATGAAAAACTGTTTTTT.

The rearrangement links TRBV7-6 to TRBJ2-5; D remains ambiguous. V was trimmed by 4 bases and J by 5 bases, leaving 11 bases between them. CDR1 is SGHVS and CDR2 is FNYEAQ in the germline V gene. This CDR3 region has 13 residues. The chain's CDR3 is CASSSTPLETQYF. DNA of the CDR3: TGTGCCAGCAGCTCGACTCCCCTGGAGACCCAGTACTTC.

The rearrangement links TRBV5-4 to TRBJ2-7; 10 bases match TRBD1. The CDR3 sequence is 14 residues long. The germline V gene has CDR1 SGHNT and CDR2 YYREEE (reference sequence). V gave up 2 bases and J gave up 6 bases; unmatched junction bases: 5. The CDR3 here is CASSFPGQGCEQYF. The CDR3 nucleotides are TGTGCCAGCAGCTTCCCGGGACAGGGGTGCGAGCAGTACTTC.

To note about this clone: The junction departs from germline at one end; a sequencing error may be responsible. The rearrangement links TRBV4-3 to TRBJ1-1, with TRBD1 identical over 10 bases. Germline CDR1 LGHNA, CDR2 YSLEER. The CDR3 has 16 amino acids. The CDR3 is CASSFGTGEAATISGF. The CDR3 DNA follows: TGCGCCAGCAGCTTCGGGACAGGGGAGGCCGCGACTATTTCAGGTTTT.

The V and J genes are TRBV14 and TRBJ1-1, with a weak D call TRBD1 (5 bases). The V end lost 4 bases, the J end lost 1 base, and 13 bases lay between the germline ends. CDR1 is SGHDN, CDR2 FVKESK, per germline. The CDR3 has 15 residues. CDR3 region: CASSLPLGGNTEAFF. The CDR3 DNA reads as TGTGCCAGCAGCCTTCCTCTGGGGGGGAACACTGAAGCTTTCTTT.

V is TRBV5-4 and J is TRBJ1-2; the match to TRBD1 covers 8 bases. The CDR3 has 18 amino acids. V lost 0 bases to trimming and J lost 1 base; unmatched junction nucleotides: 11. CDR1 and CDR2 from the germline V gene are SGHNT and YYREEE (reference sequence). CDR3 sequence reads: CASSLVGTGDGYNYGYTF. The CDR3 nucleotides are TGTGCCAGCAGCTTGGTGGGGACAGGAGACGGGTATAACTATGGCTACACCTTC.

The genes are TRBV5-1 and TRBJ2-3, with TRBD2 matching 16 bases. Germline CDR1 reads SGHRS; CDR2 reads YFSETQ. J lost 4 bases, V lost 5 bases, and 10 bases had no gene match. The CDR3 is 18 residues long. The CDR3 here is CASSRGLAGGLGPDTQYF. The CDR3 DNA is TGCGCCAGCAGTAGGGGACTAGCGGGGGGGCTAGGCCCAGATACGCAGTATTTT.

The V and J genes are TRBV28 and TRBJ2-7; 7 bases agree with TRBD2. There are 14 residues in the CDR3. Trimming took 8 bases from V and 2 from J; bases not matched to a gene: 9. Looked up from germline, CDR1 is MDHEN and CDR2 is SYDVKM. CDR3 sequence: CASHLGGGAYEQYF. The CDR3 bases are TGTGCCAGCCACCTGGGTGGGGGGGCCTACGAGCAGTACTTC.

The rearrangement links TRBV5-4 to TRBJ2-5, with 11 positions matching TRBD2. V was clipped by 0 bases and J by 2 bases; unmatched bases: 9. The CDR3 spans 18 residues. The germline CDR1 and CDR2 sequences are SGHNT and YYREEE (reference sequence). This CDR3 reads CASSLGGLAGGIQETQYF. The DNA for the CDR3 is TGTGCCAGCAGCTTGGGGGGGCTAGCGGGGGGCATACAAGAGACCCAGTACTTC.

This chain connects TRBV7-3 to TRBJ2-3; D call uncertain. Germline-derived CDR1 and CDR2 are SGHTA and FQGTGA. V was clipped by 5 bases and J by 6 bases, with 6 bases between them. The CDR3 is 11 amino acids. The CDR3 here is CASSQADTQYF. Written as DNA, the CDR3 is TGTGCCAGCAGCCAGGCCGATACGCAGTATTTT.

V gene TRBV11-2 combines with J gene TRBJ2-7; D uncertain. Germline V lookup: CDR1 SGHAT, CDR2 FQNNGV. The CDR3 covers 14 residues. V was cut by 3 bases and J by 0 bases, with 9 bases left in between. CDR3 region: CASSFSGISYEQYF. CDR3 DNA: TGTGCCAGCAGCTTTTCAGGTATCTCCTACGAGCAGTACTTC.

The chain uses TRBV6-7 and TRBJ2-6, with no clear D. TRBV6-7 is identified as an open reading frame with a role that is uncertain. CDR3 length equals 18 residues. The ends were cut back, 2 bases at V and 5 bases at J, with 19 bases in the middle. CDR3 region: CASSYNQRLQSRANVLTF. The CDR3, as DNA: TGTGCCAGCAGTTACAACCAGCGTTTACAAAGTCGGGCCAACGTCCTGACTTTC.

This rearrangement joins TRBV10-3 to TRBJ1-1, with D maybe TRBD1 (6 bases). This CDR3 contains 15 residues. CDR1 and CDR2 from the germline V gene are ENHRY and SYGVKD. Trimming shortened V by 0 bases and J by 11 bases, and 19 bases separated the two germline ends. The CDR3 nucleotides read TGTGCCATCAGTGAGTCACTACAGGGACGCGGTGGGGCTTTCTTT. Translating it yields CAISESLQGRGGAFF.

CDR3 sequence (DNA): TGCGCCAGCAGCCATGGTGGGCTAGCGGGTGAGCAGTTCTTC. Protein product: CASSHGGLAGEQFF. The V gene is TRBV4-3, the J gene TRBJ2-1; TRBD2 agrees at 8 bases. The CDR3 loop spans 14 amino acids. Germline V gene sequence: CDR1 LGHNA, CDR2 YSLEER. Losses at the gene ends were 3 bases for V and 9 bases for J; bases not matched to a gene: 7.

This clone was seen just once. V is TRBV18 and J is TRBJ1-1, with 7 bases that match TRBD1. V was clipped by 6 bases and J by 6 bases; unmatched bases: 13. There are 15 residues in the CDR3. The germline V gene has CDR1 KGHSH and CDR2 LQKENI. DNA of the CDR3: TGTGCCAGCTCCCAGTCGTGGAAGGGGGCCCCTGAAGCTTTCTTT. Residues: CASSQSWKGAPEAFF.

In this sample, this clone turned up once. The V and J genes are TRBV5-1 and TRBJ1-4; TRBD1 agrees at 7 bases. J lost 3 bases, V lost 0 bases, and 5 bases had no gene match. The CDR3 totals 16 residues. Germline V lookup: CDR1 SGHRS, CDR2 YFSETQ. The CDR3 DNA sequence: TGCGCCAGCAGCTTGGCACCGCAGGGGGCTAATGAAAAACTGTTTTTT. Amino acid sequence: CASSLAPQGANEKLFF.

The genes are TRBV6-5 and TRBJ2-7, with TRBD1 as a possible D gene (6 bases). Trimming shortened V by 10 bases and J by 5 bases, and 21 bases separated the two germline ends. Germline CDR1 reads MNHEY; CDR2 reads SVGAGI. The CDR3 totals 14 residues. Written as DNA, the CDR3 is TGTGCCACACAAGACAGGACCAAATACCACGAGCAGTACTTC. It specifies CATQDRTKYHEQYF.

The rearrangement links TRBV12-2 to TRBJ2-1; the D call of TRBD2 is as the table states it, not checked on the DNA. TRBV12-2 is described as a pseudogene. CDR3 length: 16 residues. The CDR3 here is CASRFPWTSTYNEQFF. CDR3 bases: TGTGCAAGTCGCTTTCCGTGGACTAGCACCTACAATGAGCAGTTCTTC.

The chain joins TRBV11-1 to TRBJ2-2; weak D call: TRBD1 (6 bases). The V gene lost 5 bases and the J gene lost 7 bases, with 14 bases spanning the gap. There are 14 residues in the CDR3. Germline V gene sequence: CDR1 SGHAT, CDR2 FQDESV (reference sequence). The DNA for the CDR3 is TGTGCCAGCAGCCCCCCCCAGGGGCACGGGGAGCTGTTTTTT. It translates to CASSPPQGHGELFF.

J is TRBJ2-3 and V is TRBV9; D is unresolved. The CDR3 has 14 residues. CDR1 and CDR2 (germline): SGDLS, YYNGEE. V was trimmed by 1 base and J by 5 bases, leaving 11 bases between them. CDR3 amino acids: CASSVSPHIDTQYF. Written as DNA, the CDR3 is TGTGCCAGCAGCGTAAGTCCCCACATAGATACGCAGTATTTT.

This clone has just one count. The CDR3 reads CASRPGANSNSPLHF. The CDR3, as DNA: TGTGCCAGCAGACCAGGGGCAAATTCTAATTCACCCCTCCACTTT. The genes are TRBV5-4 and TRBJ1-6; maybe TRBD1 (6 bases). The CDR3 covers 15 residues. V gave up 5 bases and J gave up 6 bases, with 15 bases separating them. The V gene's germline CDR1 is SGHNT and CDR2 YYREEE (reference sequence).

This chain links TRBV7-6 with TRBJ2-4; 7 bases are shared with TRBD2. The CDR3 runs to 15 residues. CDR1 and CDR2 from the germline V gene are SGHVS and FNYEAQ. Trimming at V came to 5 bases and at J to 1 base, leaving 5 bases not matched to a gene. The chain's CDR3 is CASSPGGWAKNIQYF. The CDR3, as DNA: TGTGCCAGCAGCCCCGGGGGGTGGGCCAAAAACATTCAGTACTTC.

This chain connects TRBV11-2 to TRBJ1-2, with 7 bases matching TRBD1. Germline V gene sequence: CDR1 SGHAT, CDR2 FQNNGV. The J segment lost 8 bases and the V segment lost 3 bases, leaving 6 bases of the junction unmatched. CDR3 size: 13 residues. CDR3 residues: CASSFTGVGGYTF. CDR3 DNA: TGTGCCAGCAGCTTTACAGGGGTGGGAGGCTACACCTTC.

The CDR3 coding sequence is TGTGCCACTACGACAGGTTCCACAGATACGCAGTATTTT. Translating gives CATTTGSTDTQYF. V gene TRBV27 combines with J gene TRBJ2-3; a weak D match, TRBD1 (6 bases). From germline, CDR1 is MNHEY and CDR2 SMNVEV (reference sequence). The CDR3 totals 13 residues. V was shortened by 10 bases and J by 2 bases, with 13 bases between the two germline ends.

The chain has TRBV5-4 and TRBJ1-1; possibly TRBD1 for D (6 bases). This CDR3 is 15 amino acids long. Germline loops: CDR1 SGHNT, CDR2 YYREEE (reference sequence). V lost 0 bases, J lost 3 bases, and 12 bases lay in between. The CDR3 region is CASSLAGGLDTEAFF. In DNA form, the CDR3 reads TGTGCCAGCAGCTTGGCCGGGGGGCTGGACACTGAAGCTTTCTTT.

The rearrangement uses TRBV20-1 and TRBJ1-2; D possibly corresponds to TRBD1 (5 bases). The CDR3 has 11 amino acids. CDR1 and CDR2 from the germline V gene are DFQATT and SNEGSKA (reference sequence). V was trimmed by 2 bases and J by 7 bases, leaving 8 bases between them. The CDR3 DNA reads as TGCAGTGCTAGATGGAGGGGTGGCTACACCTTC. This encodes CSARWRGGYTF.